What follows describes a single TCR beta chain. In this sample, this clone turned up once. The clone's antigen remains unknown. No base quality values were provided; no much bigger clone lies one nucleotide off. What the time point label conveys for this sample: cells obtained before transplantation from donor or recipient. CD3+CD4+ and CD3+CD8+ populations were FACS-sorted from unstimulated pre-transplant donor and recipient cells taken from spleen or lymph nodes. This sample was included in a study of graft-versus-host responses after intestinal transplantation (dated by TCRdb to the early 2020s). Concerning the study at large: The transplants that recipients received were multivisceral, liver-intestinal, or isolated intestinal. Every recipient was given anti-thymocyte globulin induction, followed by roughly 3 years of maintenance tacrolimus and steroids. After intestinal transplantation, graft-versus-host and host-versus-graft alloreactive T cell clones were followed in the graft, circulation and bone marrow using bulk TCR-beta CDR3 sequencing. Alloreactive clones were identified by sequencing pre-transplant mixed lymphocyte reaction products and comparing them with unstimulated pre-transplant donor and recipient T cells. Of the 20 to 25 intestinal transplant recipients enrolled in the cohort, one of whom was a retransplant, a few patients without pretransplant specimens were excluded. Donor T cell macrochimerism was defined as a peak of at least 4% donor T cells among recipient peripheral blood mononuclear cells. Samples from a few later patients were sequenced in-house on an Illumina MiSeq with MiXCR processing rather than by the commercial service.

The library was obtained by the immunoSEQ multiplex PCR assay. For most patients, genomic DNA was isolated with the Qiagen DNeasy Blood and Tissue Kit and sent frozen to Adaptive Biotechnologies for TCR sequencing. High-throughput TCR-beta CDR3 sequencing of genomic DNA from most patients was performed by Adaptive Biotechnologies. The authors processed their data as follows. TCR sequencing data were retrieved from Adaptive's ImmunoSEQ software for some 19 patients, whereas a few other patients were processed with MiXCR and VDJtools. To correct CD4 versus CD8 sorting errors, any sequence found in both subsets at a frequency ratio below 5:1 was removed. CDR3 nucleotide sequences shared by donor and recipient were removed because the origin of these sequences could not be assigned. To count as alloreactive, a clone needed at least 2-fold expansion over unstimulated cells and a minimum CFSE-low frequency of 0.002% (template counts) or 0.001% (read counts). A clone was considered mappable if detected in the sequenced pre-transplant spleen, lymph node, or MLR CFSE-low populations of the donor or recipient. Cumulative frequency of alloreactive clones was calculated as a percentage of all sequences weighted by copy number. TCRdb re-hosts the immuneACCESS table, in-frame sequences only. Its copies lack some clones; in the studies checked, an unresolved V gene accounts for under half of them, and the cause for the rest is not known. The V and J calls and clone size are taken from that table; D and trimming were inferred from the DNA. In all, the sample holds 86,000 or so clones, and around 90% of those were seen once. The biggest ten clones account for roughly 5.5% of the sample.

Beyond this particular receptor, the publication reports: Early after transplant, peak levels of circulating GvH clones were associated with declines in HvG clones. Patients with donor T cell macrochimerism had high GvH to HvG T cell clonal ratios in their allografts. GvH clones turned up in recipient bone marrow, with some appearing earlier in ileal mucosa or blood, a pattern consistent with an intestinal mucosal origin. Conclusions were limited by the relatively low number and heterogeneity of intestinal transplant patients.

The germline V gene supplies CDR1 MNHEY and CDR2 SVGAGI. Including cysteine and phenylalanine, the CDR3 has 15 amino acids. CDR3 DNA only is kept here, 45 bases in frame from base 1. V is cut by 3 bases and J by 4 bases, and the space between the germline ends is 16 bases. The sequence was collected from a human donor who received an intestinal transplant. The chain employs TRBV6-5 and TRBJ2-7; the D match is possibly TRBD1 or TRBD2, with 5 bases aligned in each. The sequences come from unstimulated CD8+ T cells sorted from spleen or lymph node cells, collected before intestinal transplant. The nucleotide sequence reads as follows: TGTGCCAGCAGTTATGGGGACGGGGTCAATTACGAGCAGTACTTC. Its translation reads: CASSYGDGVNYEQYF.